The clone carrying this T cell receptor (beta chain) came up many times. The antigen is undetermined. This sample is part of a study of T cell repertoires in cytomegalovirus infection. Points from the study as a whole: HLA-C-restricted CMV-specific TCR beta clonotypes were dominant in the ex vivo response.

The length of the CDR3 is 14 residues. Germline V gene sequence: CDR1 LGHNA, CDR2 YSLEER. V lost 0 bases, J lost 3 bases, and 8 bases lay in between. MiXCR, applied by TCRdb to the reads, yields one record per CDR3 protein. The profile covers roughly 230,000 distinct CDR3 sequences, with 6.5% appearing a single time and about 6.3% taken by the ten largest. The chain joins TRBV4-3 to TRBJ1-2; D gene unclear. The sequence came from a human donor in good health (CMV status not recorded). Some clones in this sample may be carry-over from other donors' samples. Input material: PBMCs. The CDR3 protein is CASSQDWADYGYTF. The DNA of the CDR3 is TGCGCCAGCAGCCAAGATTGGGCAGACTATGGCTACACCTTC.